A selection of T cell receptor beta chains follows, all from one sample in a study of neurological immune-mediated disorders. Via MiXCR, TCRdb re-called the 5' RACE reads, giving one row per CDR3 protein. The sample carries roughly 60,000 distinct CDR3 sequences, roughly 3.2% recorded once. Sequenced input: PBMCs. The receptors originated from a woman aged 25-40 years with multiple sclerosis. Each CDR3 is given with its conserved first and last residue. Each record gives: J gene, V gene, clone size, CDR3 protein. Not every row has a clone size; where given, it reads once, few, many or a size class.

>TRBJ2-2|TRBV5-1|few
CASSLEIRGTGELFF
>TRBJ2-7|TRBV5-6|many
CASRPWGRPIYEQYF
>TRBJ1-1|TRBV20-1|-
CSAGRYTEAFF
>TRBJ2-5|TRBV5-1|many
CAPGTGTSKETQYF
>TRBJ1-2|TRBV6-5|many
CASWYYGYTF
>TRBJ2-7|TRBV18|many
CASSPYRVYEQYF
>TRBJ1-2|TRBV5-1|many
CASSPGVPVGYGYTF
>TRBJ2-5|TRBV20-1|many
CSARVGGWGQETQYF
>TRBJ1-2|TRBV5-1|many
CASSSGQGMSYGYTF
>TRBJ2-3|TRBV2|many
CASRRTSGGAAQTDTQYF
>TRBJ1-6|TRBV12-3/TRBV12-4|many
CASSLDRAHSPLHF
>TRBJ1-1|TRBV5-1|many
CASSLLTANTEAFF
>TRBJ2-3|TRBV20-1|many
CSSGLAEKQYF
>TRBJ2-1|TRBV18|many
CASSPQQGYNEQFF
>TRBJ2-1|TRBV20-1|-
CSAKQPSGSWHEQFF
>TRBJ2-3|TRBV5-1|many
CASSLGASGTSGTNTQYF
>TRBJ2-5|TRBV20-1|many
CSARGRQQETQYF
>TRBJ2-5|TRBV7-2|many
CASSSGGGVETQYF
>TRBJ1-2|TRBV12-3/TRBV12-4|many
CATRELPNYGYTF
>TRBJ1-4|TRBV29-1|few
CSATRSTTNEKLFF
>TRBJ2-3|TRBV7-9|many
CASSLGLGETDTQYF
>TRBJ2-7|TRBV24-1|many
CATSDSRTGNSYEQYF
>TRBJ2-5|TRBV20-1|many
CSAREDRGETQYF
>TRBJ2-4|TRBV15|many
CATSRVDGGPAKNIQYF
>TRBJ1-5|TRBV20-1|many
CSARGTFGSNQPQHF
>TRBJ1-1|TRBV3-1|many
CASSQDPLNTEAFF
>TRBJ1-1|TRBV18|many
CASSPQKNTEAFF
>TRBJ2-7|TRBV10-3|many
CAIGETGYEQYF
>TRBJ1-3|TRBV6-5|many
CASSLDGGPGNTIYF
>TRBJ1-2|TRBV20-1|many
CSARGIVTRDGYTF
>TRBJ2-1|TRBV5-1|many
CASQPSGGRNEQFF
>TRBJ1-2|TRBV5-1|many
CASSLGSGDYGYTF
>TRBJ1-5|TRBV20-1|-
CSAKKTDNQPQNF
>TRBJ2-1|TRBV28|many
CASSLFGVTSEQFF
>TRBJ2-1|TRBV9|-
CASSPRFAGQEQFF
>TRBJ1-2|TRBV20-1|many
CSSHDSNYGYTF
>TRBJ2-7|TRBV6-6|many
CASGDWDRFSYEQYF
>TRBJ2-1|TRBV20-1|many
CSATTGPPYNEQFF
>TRBJ1-5|TRBV15|many
CATGDRVRQPQHF